This T cell receptor (beta chain) was identified in a study of T cells after posttransplantation cyclophosphamide. Study findings and constraints: Tissue-infiltrating T cells from skin or gut overlapped little with blood T cells. Donor-recipient repertoire similarity was low at 1-2 months, rising over year one.

This clone is medium-sized by share. Its antigen is not known. This table comes from immunoSEQ multiplex PCR, and its TCRdb copy is limited to in-frame clones, with some not included. This sample shows about 8,700 clones and no singletons; roughly 6% rests with the ten largest. Treatment was busulfan-fludarabine conditioning, a marrow graft, and cyclophosphamide on days +3 and +4. Germline trimming cut 1 base from V and 2 bases from J; bases unmatched to any gene: 6. CDR3 length: 17 amino acids. Germline CDR1 and CDR2: SEHNR and FQNEAQ (reference sequence). The source of this sequence is a male patient younger than 45 who received an allogeneic stem cell transplant from an unrelated donor, was CMV-positive, and had acute and chronic GVHD. Some T cells could come from the graft donor. The rearrangement uses TRBV7-9 and TRBJ2-1; 9 bases are shared with TRBD2. The specimen was PBMCs, collected after an allogeneic stem cell transplant with post-transplant cyclophosphamide. The CDR3 sequence is CASSLDWTSVPYNEQFF. Written as DNA, the CDR3 is TGTGCCAGCAGCTTAGATTGGACTAGCGTGCCCTACAATGAGCAGTTCTTC.